Reported below is one T cell receptor beta chain. CDR1 is KGHSH and CDR2 is LQKENI in the germline V gene. V was pared by 8 bases and J by 7 bases, with 13 bases of the junction left unmatched. The CDR3 is 14 residues long. The data stem from a study of cytomegalovirus exposure and HLA in healthy donors. In the PCR, 60 Vbeta and 13 Jbeta primers were used. TCRdb's table, derived via immunoSEQ multiplex PCR, lists solely in-frame clones and lacks some. The sample holds fewer than 200,000 clones, more than 80% seen once. The receptor was isolated from a woman between 18 and 29 years old in good health and CMV-seronegative. The sequenced sample was PBMCs. The rearrangement joins TRBV18 to TRBJ1-1; 7 nucleotides align to TRBD1. The CDR3 nucleotides are TGTGCCAGCCTAATCGGGACAGTAATGGGTGAAGCTTTCTTT. It is translated as CASLIGTVMGEAFF.